The rows below give T cell receptor beta chains drawn from one sample of a study of T cells in localized non-small cell lung cancer. Clones were sequenced by immunoSEQ multiplex PCR, and TCRdb holds only the in-frame ones, with some missing. Among approximately 31,000 clones listed, roughly 75% were seen once. Sample: peripheral blood, taken before any cancer treatment. These receptors all come from a male donor older than 55 with stage II squamous cell lung carcinoma. Each CDR3 is given with its conserved first and last residue. Not every row has a clone size; where given, it reads once, few, many or a size class.

>TRBV6-5|-|TRBJ2-1|15
CASSYPGPPYNEQFF
>TRBV19|-|TRBJ1-1|13
CASSIVGQLEAFF
>TRBV6-5|-|TRBJ2-7|14
CASSPDRYSYEQYF
>TRBV30|-|TRBJ2-5|12
CAWSYRGRAQYF
>TRBV19|-|TRBJ1-4|15
CASKVRTGRYEKLFF
>TRBV7-3|once|TRBJ2-5|14
CASSRGGNQETQYF
>TRBV6-4|-|TRBJ1-6|16
CASTSPRDRDNSPLHF
>TRBV9|-|TRBJ2-2|16
CASSAYGSGPTGELFF
>TRBV9|few|TRBJ2-2|14
CASSGGANTGELFF
>TRBV4-2|-|TRBJ2-7|16
CASSHGTSSFYYEQYF
>TRBV5-4|-|TRBJ2-3|17
CASSSLVGGILTDTQYF
>TRBV5-1|-|TRBJ2-6|14
CASSRSSGANVLTF
>TRBV11-2|-|TRBJ1-1|15
CASRPTTGWDTEAFF
>TRBV6-1|once|TRBJ1-4|15
CASSGDRAANEKLFF
>TRBV5-6|-|TRBJ1-6|14
CASSLKGFGSPLHF
>TRBV18|-|TRBJ1-6|15
CASSPAGQPNSPLHF
>TRBV4-3|-|TRBJ1-4|15
CASSLRQGTNEKLFF
>TRBV27|-|TRBJ2-6|16
CASSRPGISGANVLTF
>TRBV10-2|-|TRBJ2-5|14
CASSEPRYQETQYF
>TRBV30|-|TRBJ1-2|13
CAWKDQGNYGYTF
>TRBV25-1|-|TRBJ2-2|13
CASIQGNTGELFF
>TRBV10-2|-|TRBJ1-5|13
CASMRDSNQPQHF